A single sample is the source of the 4 T cell receptor beta chains below, sequenced in a study of blood T cell repertoires in COVID-19. Here immunoSEQ multiplex PCR was the method, and the copy in TCRdb shows in-frame clones only, minus some. The sample consists of approximately 280,000 clones, around 89% of them appearing once. Sequences were obtained from peripheral blood. The receptor source for this set is a woman aged 60-70 years with acute or convalescent COVID-19.

This chain joins TRBV7-2 and TRBJ2-7, with 9 bases lining up with TRBD1. Germline CDR1 is SGHTA and CDR2 is FQGNSA. V trimming: 4 bases; J trimming: 0 bases; junction bases outside the gene matches: 4. This CDR3 comprises 15 residues. Here the CDR3 reads CASSSPGQGSYEQYF. CDR3 in DNA: TGTGCCAGCAGCTCACCGGGACAGGGCTCCTACGAGCAGTACTTC.

The chain links TRBV4-3 to TRBJ1-1; D is ambiguous. The CDR3 has 16 amino acids. The ends were cut back, 4 bases at V and 3 bases at J, with 18 bases in the middle. Germline CDR1 reads LGHNA; CDR2 reads YSLEER. The CDR3 loop reads CASSRHASGPYTEAFF. CDR3 nucleotide sequence: TGCGCCAGCAGCCGACACGCGAGCGGACCCTACACTGAAGCTTTCTTT.

The V and J genes are TRBV5-1 and TRBJ2-7, with 11 nucleotides matching TRBD1. The CDR3 is made up of 14 amino acids. V lost 7 bases to trimming and J lost 6 bases; unmatched junction nucleotides: 9. Per the germline V gene, CDR1 is SGHRS and CDR2 is YFSETQ. The chain's CDR3 is CASFPGQGGREQYF. The CDR3 nucleotides read TGCGCCAGCTTTCCGGGACAGGGGGGGCGCGAGCAGTACTTC.

The chain couples TRBV18 to TRBJ1-2, with TRBD1 matching over 7 bases. The ends lost 2 bases at V and 4 bases at J; junction bases unmatched: 4. The CDR3 runs 14 residues. Germline assignment: CDR1 KGHSH and CDR2 LQKENI. The CDR3 reads CASSPRQGSYGYTF. In DNA, the CDR3 is TGTGCCAGCTCACCAAGACAGGGTAGCTATGGCTACACCTTC.